This TCR beta chain comes out of a study of OX40 agonist ivuxolimab in advanced cancers. Profiled with immunoSEQ multiplex PCR; TCRdb holds only in-frame clones, not every one. The sample contains fewer than 50,000 clones, 70% to 90% of which appear only once. The sequence was collected from an adult with an advanced solid tumor such as melanoma, head and neck, liver or kidney cancer. Sequences were derived from CD4+ or CD8+ T cells sorted from blood, sampled in a trial of the OX40 agonist ivuxolimab.

CDR3 DNA sequence: TGTGCCAGTAGCTCGTGGCAGGGGGCGACGGTGACAGATACGCAGTATTTT. This codes for CASSSWQGATVTDTQYF. This chain connects TRBV19 to TRBJ2-3; 8 bases agree with TRBD1. CDR1 LNHDA and CDR2 SQIVND come from the germline V gene (reference sequence). The J segment lost 3 bases and the V segment lost 6 bases, leaving 14 bases of the junction unmatched. CDR3 size: 17 residues.